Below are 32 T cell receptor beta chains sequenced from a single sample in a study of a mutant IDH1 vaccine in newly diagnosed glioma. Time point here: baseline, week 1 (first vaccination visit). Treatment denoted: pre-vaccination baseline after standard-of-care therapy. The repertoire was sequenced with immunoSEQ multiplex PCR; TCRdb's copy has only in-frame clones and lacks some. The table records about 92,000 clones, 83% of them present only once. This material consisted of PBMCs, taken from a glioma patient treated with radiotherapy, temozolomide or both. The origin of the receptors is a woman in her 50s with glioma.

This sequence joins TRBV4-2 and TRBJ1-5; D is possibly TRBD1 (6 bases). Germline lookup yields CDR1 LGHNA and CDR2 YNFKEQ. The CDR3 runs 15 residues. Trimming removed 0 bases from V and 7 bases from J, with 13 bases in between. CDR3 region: CASSQENREGQPQHF. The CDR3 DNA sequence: TGTGCCAGCAGCCAAGAGAACAGGGAGGGCCAGCCCCAGCATTTT.

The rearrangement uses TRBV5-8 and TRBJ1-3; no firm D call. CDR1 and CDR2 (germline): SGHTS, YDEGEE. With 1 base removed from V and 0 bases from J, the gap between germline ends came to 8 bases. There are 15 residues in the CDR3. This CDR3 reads CASSLKRISGNTIYF. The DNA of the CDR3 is TGTGCCAGCAGCTTGAAAAGAATCTCTGGAAACACCATATATTTT.

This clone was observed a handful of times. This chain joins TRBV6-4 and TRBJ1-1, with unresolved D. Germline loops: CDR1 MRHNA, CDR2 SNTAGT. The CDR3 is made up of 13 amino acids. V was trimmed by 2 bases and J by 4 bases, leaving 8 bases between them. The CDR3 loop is CASSDVSGTEAFF. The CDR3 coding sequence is TGTGCCAGCAGTGACGTGTCGGGCACTGAAGCTTTCTTT.

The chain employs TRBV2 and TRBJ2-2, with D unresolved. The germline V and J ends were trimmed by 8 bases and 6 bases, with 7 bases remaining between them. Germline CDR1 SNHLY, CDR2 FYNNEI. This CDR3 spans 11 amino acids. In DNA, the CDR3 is TGTGCCAGCCGGAGCTCCGGGGAGCTGTTTTTT. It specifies CASRSSGELFF.

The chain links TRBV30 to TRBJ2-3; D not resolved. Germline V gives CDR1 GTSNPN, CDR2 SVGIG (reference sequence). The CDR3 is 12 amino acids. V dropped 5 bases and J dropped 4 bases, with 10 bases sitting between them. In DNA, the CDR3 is TGTGCCTGGGATTATCGTTCAGATACGCAGTATTTT. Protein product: CAWDYRSDTQYF.

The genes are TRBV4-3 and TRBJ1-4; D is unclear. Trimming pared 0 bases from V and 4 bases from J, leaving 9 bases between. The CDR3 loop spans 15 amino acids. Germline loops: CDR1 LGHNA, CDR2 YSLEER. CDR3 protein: CASSQDSRDNEKLFF. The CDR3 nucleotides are TGCGCCAGCAGCCAAGATAGTAGGGATAATGAAAAACTGTTTTTT.

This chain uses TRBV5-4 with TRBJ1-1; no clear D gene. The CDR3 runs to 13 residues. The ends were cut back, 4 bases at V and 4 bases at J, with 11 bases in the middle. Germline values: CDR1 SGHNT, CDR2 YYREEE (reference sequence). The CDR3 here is CASSPRTLTEAFF. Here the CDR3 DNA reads TGTGCCAGCAGCCCCCGGACCCTCACTGAAGCTTTCTTT.

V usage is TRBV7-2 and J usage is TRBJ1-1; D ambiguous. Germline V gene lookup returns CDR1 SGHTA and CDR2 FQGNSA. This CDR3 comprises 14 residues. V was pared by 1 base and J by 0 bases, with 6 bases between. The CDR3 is CASSLEQLNTEAFF. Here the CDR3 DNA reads TGTGCCAGCAGCTTAGAACAGCTGAACACTGAAGCTTTCTTT.

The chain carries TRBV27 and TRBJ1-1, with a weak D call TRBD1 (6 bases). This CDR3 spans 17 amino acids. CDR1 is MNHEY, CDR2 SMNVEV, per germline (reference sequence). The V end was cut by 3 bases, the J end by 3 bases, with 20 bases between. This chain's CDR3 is CASSLKGGPFSDTEAFF. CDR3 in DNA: TGTGCCAGCAGTTTGAAGGGGGGTCCATTTTCGGACACTGAAGCTTTCTTT.

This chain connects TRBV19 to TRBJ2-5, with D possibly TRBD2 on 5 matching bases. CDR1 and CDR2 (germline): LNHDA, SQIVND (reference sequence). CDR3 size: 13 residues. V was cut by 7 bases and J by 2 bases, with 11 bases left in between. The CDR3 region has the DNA TGTGCCAGTAACTCCCGGGGACAAGAGACCCAGTACTTC. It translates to CASNSRGQETQYF.

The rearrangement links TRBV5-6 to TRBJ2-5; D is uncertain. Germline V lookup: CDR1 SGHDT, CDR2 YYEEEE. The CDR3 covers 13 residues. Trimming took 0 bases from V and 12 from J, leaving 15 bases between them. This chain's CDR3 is CASSLADGRFEYF. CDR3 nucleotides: TGTGCCAGCAGCTTGGCGGACGGGCGCTTTGAGTACTTC. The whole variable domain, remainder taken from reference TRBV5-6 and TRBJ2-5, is DAGVTQSPTHLIKTRGQQVTLRCSPKSGHDTVSWYQQALGQGPQFIFQYYEEEERQRGNFPDRFSGHQFPNYSSELNVNALLLGDSALYLCASSLADGRFEYFGPGTRLLVL.

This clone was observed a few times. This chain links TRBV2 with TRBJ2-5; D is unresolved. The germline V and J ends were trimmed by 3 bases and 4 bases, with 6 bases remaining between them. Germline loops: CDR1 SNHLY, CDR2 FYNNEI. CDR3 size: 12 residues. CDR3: CASSDGGETQYF. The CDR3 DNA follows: TGTGCCAGCAGTGATGGTGGAGAGACCCAGTACTTC.

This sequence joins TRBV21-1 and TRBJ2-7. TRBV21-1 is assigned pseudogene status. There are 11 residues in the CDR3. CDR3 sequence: CASFLAYEQYF. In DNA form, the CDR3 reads TGTGCCAGCTTCTTGGCCTACGAGCAGTACTTC.

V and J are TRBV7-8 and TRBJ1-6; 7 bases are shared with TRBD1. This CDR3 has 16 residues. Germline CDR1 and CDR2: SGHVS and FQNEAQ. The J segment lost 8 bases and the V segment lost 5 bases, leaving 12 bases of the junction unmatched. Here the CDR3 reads CASSRTPGQTDSPLHF. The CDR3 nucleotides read TGTGCCAGCAGCCGAACTCCGGGACAGACGGATTCACCCCTCCACTTT.

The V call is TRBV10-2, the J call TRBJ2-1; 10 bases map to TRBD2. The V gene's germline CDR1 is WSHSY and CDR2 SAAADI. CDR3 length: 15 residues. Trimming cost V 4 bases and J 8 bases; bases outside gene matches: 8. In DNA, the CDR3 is TGCGCCAGCAGTGGGAAGCGGGGGGGAAGCGATGAGCAGTTCTTC. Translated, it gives CASSGKRGGSDEQFF.

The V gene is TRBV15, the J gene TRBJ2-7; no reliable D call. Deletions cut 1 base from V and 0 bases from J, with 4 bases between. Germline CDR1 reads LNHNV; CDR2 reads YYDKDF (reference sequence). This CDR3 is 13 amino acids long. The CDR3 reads CATSRGISYEQYF. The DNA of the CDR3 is TGTGCCACCAGCAGAGGGATCTCCTACGAGCAGTACTTC. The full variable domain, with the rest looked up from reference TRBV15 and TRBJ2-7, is DAMVIQNPRYQVTQFGKPVTLSCSQTLNHNVMYWYQQKSSQAPKLLFHYYDKDFNNEADTPDNFQSRRPNTSFCFLDIRSPGLGDTAMYLCATSRGISYEQYFGPGTRLTVT.

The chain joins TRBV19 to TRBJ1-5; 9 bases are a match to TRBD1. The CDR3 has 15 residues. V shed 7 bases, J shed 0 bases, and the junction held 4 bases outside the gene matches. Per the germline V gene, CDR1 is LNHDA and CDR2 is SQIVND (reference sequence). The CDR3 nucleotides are TGTGCCAGTACCCAGACAGGGGGTAGCAATCAGCCCCAGCATTTT. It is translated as CASTQTGGSNQPQHF.

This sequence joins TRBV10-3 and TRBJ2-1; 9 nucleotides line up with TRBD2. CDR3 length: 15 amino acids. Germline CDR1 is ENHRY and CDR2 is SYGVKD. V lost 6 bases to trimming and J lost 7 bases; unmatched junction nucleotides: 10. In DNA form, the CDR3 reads TGTGCCATCAGCTCGGTCTCTAGCGGGGCGAATGAGCAGTTCTTC. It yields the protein CAISSVSSGANEQFF.

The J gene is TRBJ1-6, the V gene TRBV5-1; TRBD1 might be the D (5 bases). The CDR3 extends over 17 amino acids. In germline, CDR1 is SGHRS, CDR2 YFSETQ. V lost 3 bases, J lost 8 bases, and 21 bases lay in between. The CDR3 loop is CASSYSTANPGDSPLHF. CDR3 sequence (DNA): TGCGCCAGCAGCTACTCAACAGCAAACCCGGGGGATTCACCCCTCCACTTT.

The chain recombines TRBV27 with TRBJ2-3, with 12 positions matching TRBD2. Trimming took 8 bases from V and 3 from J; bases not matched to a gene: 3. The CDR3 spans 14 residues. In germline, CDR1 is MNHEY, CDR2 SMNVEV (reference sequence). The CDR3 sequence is CASSSGGETDTQYF. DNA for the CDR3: TGTGCCAGCTCTAGCGGGGGGGAAACAGATACGCAGTATTTT.

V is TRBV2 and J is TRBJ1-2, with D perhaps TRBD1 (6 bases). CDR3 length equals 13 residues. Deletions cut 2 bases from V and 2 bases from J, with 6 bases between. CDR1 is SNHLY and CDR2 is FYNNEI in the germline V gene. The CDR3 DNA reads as TGTGCCAGCAGTGAAACAGGGAACTATGGCTACACCTTC. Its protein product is CASSETGNYGYTF.

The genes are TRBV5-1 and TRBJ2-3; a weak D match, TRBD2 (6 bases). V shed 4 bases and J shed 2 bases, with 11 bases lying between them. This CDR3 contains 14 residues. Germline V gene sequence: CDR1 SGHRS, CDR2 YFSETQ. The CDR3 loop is CASSLGLDTDTQYF. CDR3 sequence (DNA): TGCGCCAGCAGCCTGGGACTTGACACAGATACGCAGTATTTT.

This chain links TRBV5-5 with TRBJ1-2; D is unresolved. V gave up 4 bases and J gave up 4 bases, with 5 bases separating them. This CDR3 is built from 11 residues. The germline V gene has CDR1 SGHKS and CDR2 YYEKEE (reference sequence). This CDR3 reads CASSQVYGYTF. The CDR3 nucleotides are TGTGCCAGCAGCCAAGTCTATGGCTACACCTTC.

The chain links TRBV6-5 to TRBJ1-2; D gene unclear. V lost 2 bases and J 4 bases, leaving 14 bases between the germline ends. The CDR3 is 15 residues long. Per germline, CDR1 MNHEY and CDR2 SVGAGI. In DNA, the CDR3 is TGTGCCAGCAGTTACAATGCGGGCCCAGGCTATGGCTACACCTTC. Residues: CASSYNAGPGYGYTF.

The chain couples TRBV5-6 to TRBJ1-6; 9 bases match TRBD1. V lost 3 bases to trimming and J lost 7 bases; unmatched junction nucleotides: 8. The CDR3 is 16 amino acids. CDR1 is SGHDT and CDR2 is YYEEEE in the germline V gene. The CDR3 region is CASSSGTGRGNSPLHF. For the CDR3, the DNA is TGTGCCAGCAGCTCAGGGACAGGGCGAGGGAATTCACCCCTCCACTTT.

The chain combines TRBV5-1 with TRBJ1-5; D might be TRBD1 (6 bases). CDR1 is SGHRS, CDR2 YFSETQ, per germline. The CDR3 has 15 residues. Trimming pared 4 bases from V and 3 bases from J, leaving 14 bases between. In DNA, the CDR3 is TGCGCCAGCAGCGCGACAGGAGGGCCCAATCAGCCCCAGCATTTT. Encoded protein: CASSATGGPNQPQHF.

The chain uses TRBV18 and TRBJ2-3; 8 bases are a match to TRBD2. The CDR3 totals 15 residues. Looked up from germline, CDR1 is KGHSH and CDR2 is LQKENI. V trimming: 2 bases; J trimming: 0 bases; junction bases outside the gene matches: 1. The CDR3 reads CASSPSGGSTDTQYF. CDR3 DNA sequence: TGTGCCAGCTCACCAAGCGGGGGTAGCACAGATACGCAGTATTTT.

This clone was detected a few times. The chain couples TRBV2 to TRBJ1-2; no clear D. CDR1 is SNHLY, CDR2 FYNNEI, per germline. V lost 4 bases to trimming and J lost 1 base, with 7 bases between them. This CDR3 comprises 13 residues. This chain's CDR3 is CASSAGYNYGYTF. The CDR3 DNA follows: TGTGCCAGCAGTGCCGGGTATAACTATGGCTACACCTTC.

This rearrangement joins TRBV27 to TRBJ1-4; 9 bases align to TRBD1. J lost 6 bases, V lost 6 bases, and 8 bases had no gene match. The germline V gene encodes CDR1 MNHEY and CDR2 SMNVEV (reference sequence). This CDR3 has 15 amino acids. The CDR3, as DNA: TGTGCCAGCAGGAATACAGGGGGCGGTTATGAAAAACTGTTTTTT. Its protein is CASRNTGGGYEKLFF.

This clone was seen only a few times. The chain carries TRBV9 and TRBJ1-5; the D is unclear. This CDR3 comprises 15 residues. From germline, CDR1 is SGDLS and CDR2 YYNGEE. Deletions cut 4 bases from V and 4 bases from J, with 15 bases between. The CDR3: CASSLGTLANQPQHF. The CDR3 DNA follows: TGTGCCAGCAGCCTAGGCACGTTGGCAAATCAGCCCCAGCATTTT.

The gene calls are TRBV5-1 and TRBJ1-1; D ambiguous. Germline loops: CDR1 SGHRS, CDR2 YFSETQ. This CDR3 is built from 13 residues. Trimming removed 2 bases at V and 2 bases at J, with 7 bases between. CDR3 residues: CASSFNLNTEAFF. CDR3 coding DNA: TGCGCCAGCAGCTTCAACCTTAACACTGAAGCTTTCTTT.

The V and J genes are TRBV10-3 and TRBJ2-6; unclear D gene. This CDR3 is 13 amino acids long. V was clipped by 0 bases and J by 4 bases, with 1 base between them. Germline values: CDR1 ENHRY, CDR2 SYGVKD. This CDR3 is CAISESGANVLTF. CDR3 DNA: TGTGCCATCAGTGAGTCGGGGGCCAACGTCCTGACTTTC.